In this sample, the clone carrying this TCR beta chain turned up a few times. This record comes from a study of T cell changes during pregnancy in multiple sclerosis. The repertoire was sequenced with immunoSEQ multiplex PCR; TCRdb's copy has only in-frame clones and lacks some. The sample lists approximately 65,000 clones, about 93% occurring once. This sequence originates from a female donor in good health, enrolled as a control in a pregnancy study. The material sequenced was peripheral blood, taken in the third trimester of pregnancy.

For the CDR3, the DNA is TGTGCCACCAAAAGGGAGGGGAATTCACCCCTCCACTTT. Encoded protein: CATKREGNSPLHF. The V gene is TRBV6-1, the J gene TRBJ1-6; maybe TRBD1 (5 bases). CDR3 length equals 13 residues. The germline V and J ends were trimmed by 10 bases and 7 bases, with 14 bases remaining between them. Germline CDR1 MNHNS, CDR2 SASEGT.